This TCR beta chain was documented in a study of cytomegalovirus exposure and HLA in healthy donors. In its sample, this clone was seen a few times. What it binds is not known. This CDR3 has 15 amino acids. Germline assignment: CDR1 MRHNA and CDR2 SNTAGT. V was clipped by 3 bases and J by 5 bases, with 14 bases between them. Use of 60 Vbeta and 13 Jbeta primers characterized the PCR. Per the authors' pipeline: Approximately 10 million shared chains were among approximately 87 million unique TCR beta chains counted in a later analysis. Profiling relied on immunoSEQ multiplex PCR, and the TCRdb table lists in-frame clones only, not all of them. The V and J calls and clone size come from that table; D and trimming were worked out from the DNA. The data show approximately 140,000 clones, roughly two thirds seen once. Study results and limitations: In a later analysis, productive TCRs from donors in an Asian-associated ancestry cluster reportedly carried fewer N-insertions than the cohort mean. The listing of roughly 160 TCR beta chains classed them as cytomegalovirus-associated. Among TCR sequences, most were rare, though some public TCRs appeared in many donors.

The sequence derives from a human donor in good health. The sequenced sample consisted of PBMCs. The V gene is TRBV6-4, the J gene TRBJ1-5; TRBD1 might be the D (6 bases). The CDR3 reads CASSEEAGAHQPQHF. CDR3 sequence (DNA): TGTGCCAGCAGTGAGGAGGCGGGGGCCCATCAGCCCCAGCATTTT.